These T cell receptor beta chains were read from a single sample in a study of naive and memory T cell subsets. MiXCR, run by TCRdb on the UMI-ligation and nested PCR reads, gives a single entry per CDR3 protein. Among 25,000 to 30,000 distinct CDR3 sequences listed, about 10% were seen once. The sequencing input was effector memory CD4+ T cells from blood. The receptor source for this set is a human donor in good health. The CDR3 runs from the conserved cysteine through the conserved F or W.

CDR3	V	J
CASSSGSTEAFF	TRBV18	TRBJ1-1
CAISASDLSYNEQFF	TRBV10-3	TRBJ2-1
CASMRTPNEVSYEQYF	TRBV6-1	TRBJ2-7
CASSLWSSYEQYF	TRBV28	TRBJ2-7
CASSSHPGSGETQYF	TRBV7-2	TRBJ2-5
CSAPRTGFQETQYF	TRBV20-1	TRBJ2-5
CASSRTPGGTDTQYF	TRBV27	TRBJ2-3
CASSLDGTSGLTDTQYF	TRBV7-6	TRBJ2-3
CASSPWTLLNSPLHF	TRBV7-2	TRBJ1-6
CARIDREQPQHF	TRBV6-7	TRBJ1-5
CASSLSGAGQPQHF	TRBV12-3/TRBV12-4	TRBJ1-5
CASSAGLVSPGQVYNEQFF	TRBV25-1	TRBJ2-1
CASSQGQGPSYEQYF	TRBV14	TRBJ2-7
CSVRGRVGEKLFF	TRBV29-1	TRBJ1-4
CASSKGGGWETQYF	TRBV7-9	TRBJ2-5
CASSLGTDNSPLHF	TRBV6-2/TRBV6-3	TRBJ1-6
CSFLYNRGSGYTF	TRBV29-1	TRBJ1-2
CASSTTNTGELFF	TRBV11-2	TRBJ2-2
CASSWALDGKTGELFF	TRBV5-1	TRBJ2-2
CASSYGTGGGYVSYEQYF	TRBV6-1	TRBJ2-7
CASSHIHSGQETQYF	TRBV7-2	TRBJ2-5
CASSLGQLKYTTDTQYF	TRBV7-2	TRBJ2-3
CASSRKYQETQYF	TRBV27	TRBJ2-5
CASSSGTSGTQGQFF	TRBV28	TRBJ2-1
CASRALRAAALNTEAFF	TRBV6-2/TRBV6-3	TRBJ1-1
CSVETSGGYNEQFF	TRBV29-1	TRBJ2-1
CASSLIAGGPETQYF	TRBV11-3	TRBJ2-5
CASSHSASREEKLFF	TRBV18	TRBJ1-4
CASSLFSDTQYF	TRBV7-3	TRBJ2-3
CSAVDRGTYEQYF	TRBV20-1	TRBJ2-7
CASSRERQPQHF	TRBV7-9	TRBJ1-5
CSASNSRLALNEQFF	TRBV20-1	TRBJ2-1
CASSAGTAGNTIYF	TRBV5-1	TRBJ1-3
CASSQVSGNTIYF	TRBV4-2	TRBJ1-3